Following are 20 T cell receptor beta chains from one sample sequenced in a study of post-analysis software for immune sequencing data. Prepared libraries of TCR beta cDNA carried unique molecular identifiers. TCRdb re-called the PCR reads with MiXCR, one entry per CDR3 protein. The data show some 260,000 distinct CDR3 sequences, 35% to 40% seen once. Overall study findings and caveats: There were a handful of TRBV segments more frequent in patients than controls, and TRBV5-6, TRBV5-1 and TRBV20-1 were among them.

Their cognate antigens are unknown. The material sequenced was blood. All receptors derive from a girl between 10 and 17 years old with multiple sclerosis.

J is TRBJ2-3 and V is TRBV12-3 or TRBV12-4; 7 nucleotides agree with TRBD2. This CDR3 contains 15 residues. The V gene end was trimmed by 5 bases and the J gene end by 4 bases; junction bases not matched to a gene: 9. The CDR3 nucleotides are TGTGCCAGCAGTGAGATGGGGGGGAGCGCAGATACGCAGTATTTT. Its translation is CASSEMGGSADTQYF.

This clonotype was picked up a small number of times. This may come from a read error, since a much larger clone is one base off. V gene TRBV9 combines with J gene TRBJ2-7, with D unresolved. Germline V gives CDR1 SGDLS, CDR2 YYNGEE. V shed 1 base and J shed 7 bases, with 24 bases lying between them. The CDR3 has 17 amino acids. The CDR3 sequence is CASSVWEDPHAHNEQYF. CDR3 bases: TGTGCCAGCAGCGTATGGGAAGACCCACACGCCCACAATGAGCAGTACTTC.

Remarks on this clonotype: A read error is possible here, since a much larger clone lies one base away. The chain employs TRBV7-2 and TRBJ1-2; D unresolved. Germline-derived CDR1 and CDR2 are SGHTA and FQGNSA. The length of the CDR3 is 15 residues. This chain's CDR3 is CAGRLAEQSPYGYTF. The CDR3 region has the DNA TGTGCCGGCAGGCTGGCTGAACAGTCGCCGTATGGCTACACCTTC.

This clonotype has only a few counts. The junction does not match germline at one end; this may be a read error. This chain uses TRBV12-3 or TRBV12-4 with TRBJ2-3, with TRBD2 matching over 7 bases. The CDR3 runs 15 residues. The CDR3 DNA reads TGTGCCAGCAGTTTCGGGGGGATCAGCACAGATACGGAGTATTTT. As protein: CASSFGGISTDTEYF.

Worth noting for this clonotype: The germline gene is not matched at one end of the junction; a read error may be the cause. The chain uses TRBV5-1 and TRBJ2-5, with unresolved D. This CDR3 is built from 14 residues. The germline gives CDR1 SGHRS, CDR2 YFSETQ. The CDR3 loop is CASSIGRLQGTQYF. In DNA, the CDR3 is TGCGCCAGCAGCATAGGACGCCTCCAAGGGACCCAGTACTTC.

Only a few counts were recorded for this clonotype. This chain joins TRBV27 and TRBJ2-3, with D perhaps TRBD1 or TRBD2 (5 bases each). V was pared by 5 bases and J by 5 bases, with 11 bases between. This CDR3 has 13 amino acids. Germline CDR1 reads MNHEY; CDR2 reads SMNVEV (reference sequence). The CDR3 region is CASSPSGGDTQYF. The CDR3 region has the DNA TGTGCCAGCAGTCCGTCTGGGGGAGATACGCAGTATTTT.

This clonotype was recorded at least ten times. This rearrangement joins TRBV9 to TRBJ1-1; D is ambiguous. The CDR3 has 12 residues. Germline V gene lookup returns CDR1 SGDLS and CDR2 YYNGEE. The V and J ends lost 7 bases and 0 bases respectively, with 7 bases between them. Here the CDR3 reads CASSTMNTEAFF. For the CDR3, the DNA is TGTGCCAGCTCCACCATGAACACTGAAGCTTTCTTT.

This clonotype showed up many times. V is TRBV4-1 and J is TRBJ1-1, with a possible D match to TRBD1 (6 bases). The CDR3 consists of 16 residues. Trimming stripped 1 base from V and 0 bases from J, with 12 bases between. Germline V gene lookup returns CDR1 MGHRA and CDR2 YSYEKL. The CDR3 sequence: CASSQVRGRMNTEAFF. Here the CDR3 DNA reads TGCGCCAGCAGCCAAGTCAGGGGAAGGATGAACACTGAAGCTTTCTTT.

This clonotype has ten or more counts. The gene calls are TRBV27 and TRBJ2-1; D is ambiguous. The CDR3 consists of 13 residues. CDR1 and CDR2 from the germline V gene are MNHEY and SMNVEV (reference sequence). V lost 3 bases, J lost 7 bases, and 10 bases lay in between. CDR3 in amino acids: CASSFNRANEQFF. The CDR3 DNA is TGTGCCAGCAGTTTTAATCGAGCAAATGAGCAGTTCTTC.

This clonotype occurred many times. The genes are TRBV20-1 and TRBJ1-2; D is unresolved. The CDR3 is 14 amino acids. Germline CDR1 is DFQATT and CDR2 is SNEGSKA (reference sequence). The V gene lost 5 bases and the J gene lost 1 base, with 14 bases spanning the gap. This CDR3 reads CSAVPRNLNYGYTF. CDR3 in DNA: TGCAGTGCTGTCCCTAGGAACCTTAACTATGGCTACACCTTC.

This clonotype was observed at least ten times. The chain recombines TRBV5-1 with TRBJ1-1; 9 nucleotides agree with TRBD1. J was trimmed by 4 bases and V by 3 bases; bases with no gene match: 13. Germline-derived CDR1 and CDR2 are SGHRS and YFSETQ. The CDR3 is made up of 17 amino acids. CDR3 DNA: TGCGCCAGCAGCTCGGGACAGGGTAGGAGATGGGGCACTGAAGCTTTCTTT. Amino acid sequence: CASSSGQGRRWGTEAFF.

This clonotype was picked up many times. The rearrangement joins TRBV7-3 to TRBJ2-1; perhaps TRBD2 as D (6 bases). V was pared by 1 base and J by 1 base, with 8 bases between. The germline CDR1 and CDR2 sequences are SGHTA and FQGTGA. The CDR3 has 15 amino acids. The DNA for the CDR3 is TGTGCCAGCAGCTTAATGGAGGGTTCCTACAATGAGCAGTTCTTC. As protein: CASSLMEGSYNEQFF.

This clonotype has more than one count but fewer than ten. The CDR3, as DNA: TGTGCCACCAGTGATTGGGGACAGGACACCTCTGGGGCCAACGTCCTGACTTTC. Translated, it gives CATSDWGQDTSGANVLTF. This rearrangement joins TRBV24-1 to TRBJ2-6; 8 positions agree with TRBD1. The CDR3 is 18 amino acids. The V and J ends lost 2 bases and 0 bases, in that order; junction bases with no gene match: 5. CDR1 is KGHDR, CDR2 SFDVKD, per germline.

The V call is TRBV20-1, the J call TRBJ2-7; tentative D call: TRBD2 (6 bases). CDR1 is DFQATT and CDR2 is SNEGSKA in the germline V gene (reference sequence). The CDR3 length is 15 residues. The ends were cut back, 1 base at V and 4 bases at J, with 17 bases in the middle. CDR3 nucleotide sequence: TGCAGTGCTAGAGGAGCGGCTAGCGAAAAATACGAGCAGTACTTC. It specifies CSARGAASEKYEQYF.

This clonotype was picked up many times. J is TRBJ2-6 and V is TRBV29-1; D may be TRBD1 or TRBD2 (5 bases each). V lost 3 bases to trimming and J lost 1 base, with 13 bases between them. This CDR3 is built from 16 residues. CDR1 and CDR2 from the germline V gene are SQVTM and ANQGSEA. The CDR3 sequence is CSVDSRGASGANVLTF. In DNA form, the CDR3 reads TGCAGCGTTGATTCCAGAGGGGCATCTGGGGCCAACGTCCTGACTTTC.

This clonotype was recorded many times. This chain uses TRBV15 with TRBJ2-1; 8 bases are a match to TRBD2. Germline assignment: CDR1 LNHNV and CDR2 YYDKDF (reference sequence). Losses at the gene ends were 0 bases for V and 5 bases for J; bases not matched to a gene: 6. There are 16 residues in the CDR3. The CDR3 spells CATSRDRGGGHNEQFF. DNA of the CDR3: TGTGCCACCAGCAGAGATCGGGGGGGCGGTCACAATGAGCAGTTCTTC. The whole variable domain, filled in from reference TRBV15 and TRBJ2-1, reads DAMVIQNPRYQVTQFGKPVTLSCSQTLNHNVMYWYQQKSSQAPKLLFHYYDKDFNNEADTPDNFQSRRPNTSFCFLDIRSPGLGDTAMYLCATSRDRGGGHNEQFFGPGTRLTVL.

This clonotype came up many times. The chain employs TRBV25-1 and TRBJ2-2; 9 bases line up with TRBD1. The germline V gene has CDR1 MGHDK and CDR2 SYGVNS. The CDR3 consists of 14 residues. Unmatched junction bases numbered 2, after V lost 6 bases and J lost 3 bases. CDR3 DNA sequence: TGTGCCAGCAGCCGGACAGGGGACACCGGGGAGCTGTTTTTT. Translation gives CASSRTGDTGELFF.

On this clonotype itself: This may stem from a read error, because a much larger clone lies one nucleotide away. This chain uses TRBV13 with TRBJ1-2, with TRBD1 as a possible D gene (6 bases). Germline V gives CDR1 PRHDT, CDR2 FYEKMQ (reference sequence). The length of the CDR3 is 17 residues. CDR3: CAGRTRGGAGSAYGYTF. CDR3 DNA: TGTGCCGGCAGAACCCGAGGGGGGGCAGGGTCTGCCTATGGCTACACCTTC.

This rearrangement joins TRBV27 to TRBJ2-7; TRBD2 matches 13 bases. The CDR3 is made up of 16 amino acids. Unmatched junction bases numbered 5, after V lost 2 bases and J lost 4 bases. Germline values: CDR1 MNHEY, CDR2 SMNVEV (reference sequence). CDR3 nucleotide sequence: TGTGCCAGCAGTTTAGGTACTAGCGGGAGGGAGTACGAGCAGTACTTC. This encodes CASSLGTSGREYEQYF.

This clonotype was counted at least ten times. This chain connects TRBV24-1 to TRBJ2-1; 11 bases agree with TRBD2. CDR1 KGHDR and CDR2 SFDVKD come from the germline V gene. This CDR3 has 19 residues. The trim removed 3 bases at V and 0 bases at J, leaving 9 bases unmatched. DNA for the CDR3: TGTGCCACCAGTGATCATACGGCTAGCGGGGGGTCCTCCTACAATGAGCAGTTCTTC. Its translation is CATSDHTASGGSSYNEQFF.